This TCR beta chain derives from a study of T cells in Graves' hyperthyroidism and ophthalmopathy. Amplification of TCR beta CDR3 regions used RNA as the template. The HTBI set primed first-round TCR CDR3 RT-PCR. A single record per CDR3 protein comes from TCRdb applying MiXCR to the multiplex PCR reads. The data contain around 700,000 distinct CDR3 sequences, about 17% of them singletons. Germline V gene lookup returns CDR1 PRHDT and CDR2 FYEKMQ (reference sequence). The V gene lost 4 bases and the J gene lost 0 bases, with 18 bases spanning the gap. This CDR3 is 17 amino acids long. The receptor comes from a woman aged 50 to 60 with Graves' hyperthyroidism that later progressed to Graves' ophthalmopathy. The rearrangement links TRBV13 to TRBJ1-1; D gene uncertain. Sample: blood. The CDR3 protein is CASSSPTQAWVNTEAFF. CDR3 bases: TGTGCCAGCAGCTCTCCAACACAAGCCTGGGTGAACACTGAAGCTTTCTTT.